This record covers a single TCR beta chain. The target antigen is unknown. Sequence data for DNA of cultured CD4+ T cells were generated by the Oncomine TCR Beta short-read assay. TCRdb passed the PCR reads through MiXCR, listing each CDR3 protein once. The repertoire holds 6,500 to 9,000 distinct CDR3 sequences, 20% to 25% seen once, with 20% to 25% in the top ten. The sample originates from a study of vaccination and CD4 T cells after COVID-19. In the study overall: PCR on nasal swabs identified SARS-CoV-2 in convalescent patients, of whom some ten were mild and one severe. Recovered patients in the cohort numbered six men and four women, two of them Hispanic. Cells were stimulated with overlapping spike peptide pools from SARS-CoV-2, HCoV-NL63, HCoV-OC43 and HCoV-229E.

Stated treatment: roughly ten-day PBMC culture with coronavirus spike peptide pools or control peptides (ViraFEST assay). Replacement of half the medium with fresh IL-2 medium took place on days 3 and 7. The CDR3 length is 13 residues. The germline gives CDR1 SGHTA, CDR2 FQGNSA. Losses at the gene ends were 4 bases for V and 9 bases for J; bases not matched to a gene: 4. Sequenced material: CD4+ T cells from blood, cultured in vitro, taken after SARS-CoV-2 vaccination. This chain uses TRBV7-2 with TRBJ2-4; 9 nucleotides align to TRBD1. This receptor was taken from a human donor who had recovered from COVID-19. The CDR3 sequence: CASSSGTGSIQYF. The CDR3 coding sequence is TGTGCCAGCAGCTCGGGGACAGGGAGCATTCAGTACTTC. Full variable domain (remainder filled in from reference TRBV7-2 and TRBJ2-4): GAGVSQSPSNKVTEKGKDVELRCDPISGHTALYWYRQSLGQGLEFLIYFQGNSAPDKSGLPSDRFSAERTGGSVSTLTIQRTQQEDSAVYLCASSSGTGSIQYFGAGTRLSVL.